Given below is one TCR beta chain in context. The antigen this receptor binds is unknown. No base qualities exist here, and no much larger clone lies one base off it. The immunoSEQ Assay, a bias-controlled multiplex PCR, was used to amplify TCRbeta CDR3 regions from genomic DNA. Per the authors' processing: The number of nucleated cells in each sample was estimated from the amplification of reference gene primers within the assay. To quantify the absolute abundance of each unique TCRbeta CDR3 rearrangement, sequence reads were collapsed and filtered. For each sample, productive Simpson clonality was calculated by taking the square root of Simpson's diversity index across productive rearrangements. In TCRdb, the immuneACCESS table is reduced to in-frame sequences with V and J assigned. These tables do not hold every clone; where another copy was compared, an unresolved V gene accounts for under half, and the others remain unexplained. The D gene and trimming were derived from the DNA, and the V and J assignments and clone size from that table. The table for this sample lists under 200,000 clones; approximately 88% of them were counted only once. The ten largest clones add up to 10% to 15% of the sample.

This specimen belongs to a study of blood T cell repertoires in COVID-19 (TCRdb year 2020). The study in broad terms: Collaborator samples came from the United States, Italy and Spain and covered acute and convalescent phases of COVID-19. The prospective study material was composed of cDNA or gDNA derived from T cells, B-cell-depleted T cells, or PBMCs. The dataset comprised deeply sampled blood TCRbeta repertoires from subjects exposed to, actively infected with, or recovered from COVID-19. The repertoires were made available in a free public database intended to serve as a resource for research on the immune response to SARS-CoV-2. The samples were drawn from two sources: the first 160 participants of the ongoing ImmuneRACE study, and about 1,300 subjects contributed by 6 global collaborators. Nearly every sample came with metadata listing a de-identified subject ID, COVID-19 status, age in years and sex. Where available, HLA class I and class II types were obtained from metadata supplied by the sample provider rather than from assay-based typing. General study outcomes and caveats: The amount of clinical and demographic metadata varied by source and participant and was provided uncurated.

The germline V gene supplies CDR1 SGHDN and CDR2 FVKESK. V was cut back by 1 base and J by 5 bases, leaving a gap of 17 bases between them. CDR3 length: 16 amino acids, cysteine to phenylalanine. The sequence is cut down to CDR3 DNA, 48 bases in frame from base 1. In the prospective study, participants were about 18 to 89 years old, resided in about two dozen geographic areas of the United States, and were enrolled through a virtual design. To assign participants to cohorts, the prospective study relied on clinical history that participants themselves reported in a screening survey and a study questionnaire. ImmuneRACE Cohort 3 recovered participants were defined by two consecutive negative NP/OP PCR tests, healthcare professional clearance, or symptom resolution. In the prospective study, mobile phlebotomists collected whole blood, serum and a nasopharyngeal or oropharyngeal swab from each participant. Prospective study participants could optionally give additional blood draws and questionnaires over a roughly 2-month period. Blood samples from the prospective study were shipped frozen or at room temperature prior to DNA extraction.

The TCR comes from a woman aged 60-75 years who had recovered from COVID-19. Sequencing input: PBMCs or T cells enriched from blood (not recorded which). Rearrangement joined TRBV14 to TRBJ2-5; TRBD2 is possibly the D segment (6 matching bases). DNA sequence: TGTGCCAGCAGCCAAGTCGCGGGAACGTCCGGGGAGACCCAGTACTTC. Translated, it reads CASSQVAGTSGETQYF.